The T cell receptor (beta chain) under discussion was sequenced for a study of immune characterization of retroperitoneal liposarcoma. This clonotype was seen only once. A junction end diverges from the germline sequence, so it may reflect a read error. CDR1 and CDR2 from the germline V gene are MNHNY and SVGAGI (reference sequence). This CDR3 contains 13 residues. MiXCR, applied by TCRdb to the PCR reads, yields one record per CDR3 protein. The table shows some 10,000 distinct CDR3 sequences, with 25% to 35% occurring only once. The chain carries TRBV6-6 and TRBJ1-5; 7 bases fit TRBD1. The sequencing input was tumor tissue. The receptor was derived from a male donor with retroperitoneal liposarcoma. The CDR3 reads CAFDRERVQPLHF. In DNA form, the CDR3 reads TGTGCCTTCGACAGGGAAAGAGTTCAGCCCCTGCATTTT.